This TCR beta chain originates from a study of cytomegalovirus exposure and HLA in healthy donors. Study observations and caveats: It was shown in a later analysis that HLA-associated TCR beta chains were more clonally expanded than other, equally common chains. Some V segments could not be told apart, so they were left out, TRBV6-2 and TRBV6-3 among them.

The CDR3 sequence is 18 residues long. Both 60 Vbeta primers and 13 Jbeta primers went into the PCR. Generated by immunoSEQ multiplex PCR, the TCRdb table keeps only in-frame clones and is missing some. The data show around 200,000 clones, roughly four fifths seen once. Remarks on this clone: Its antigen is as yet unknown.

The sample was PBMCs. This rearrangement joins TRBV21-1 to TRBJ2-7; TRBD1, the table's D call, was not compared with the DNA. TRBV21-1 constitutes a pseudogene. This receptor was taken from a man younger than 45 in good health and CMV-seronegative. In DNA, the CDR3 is TGTGCCAGCAGCAAAGGGGATGGGGGACAGGGGGCTTCGCACGAGCAGTACTTC. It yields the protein CASSKGDGGQGASHEQYF.